The 18 T cell receptor beta chains below come from one sample, sequenced in a study of cytomegalovirus exposure and HLA in healthy donors. The PCR was carried out with 60 Vbeta primers and 13 Jbeta primers. Using immunoSEQ multiplex PCR, the repertoire was profiled, and TCRdb retains in-frame clones only, with some absent. The sample contains roughly 130,000 clones, 80% of which appear only once. Sequenced: PBMCs. These TCRs come from a man aged 40-50 years in good health and CMV-seronegative.

This clone showed up just once. The chain recombines TRBV7-6 with TRBJ2-5; the D is unclear. The CDR3 runs to 14 residues. CDR1 is SGHVS, CDR2 FNYEAQ, per germline. Trimming pared 2 bases from V and 2 bases from J, leaving 9 bases between. The CDR3 coding sequence is TGTGCCAGCAGCTTACAGGCAATACAAGAGACCCAGTACTTC. Protein sequence: CASSLQAIQETQYF.

The rearrangement uses TRBV9 and TRBJ1-4; TRBD1 matches 9 bases. The CDR3 consists of 16 residues. V trimming: 3 bases; J trimming: 7 bases; junction bases outside the gene matches: 10. In germline, CDR1 is SGDLS, CDR2 YYNGEE. The CDR3 bases are TGTGCCAGCAGCGCCTCAACAGGGGGCGGTGGTGAAAAACTGTTTTTT. Residues: CASSASTGGGGEKLFF.

This clone was detected a few times. The V gene is TRBV18, the J gene TRBJ2-7, with 7 positions matching TRBD1. V lost 3 bases, J lost 3 bases, and 17 bases stayed unmatched. Germline-derived CDR1 and CDR2 are KGHSH and LQKENI. The CDR3 runs to 18 residues. The CDR3 DNA reads as TGTGCCAGCTCACCGGCAGCCCCTATATTAGGGGGCCTCTACGAGCAGTACTTC. Protein product: CASSPAAPILGGLYEQYF.

This chain links TRBV30 with TRBJ1-5; no firm D call. The CDR3 contains 13 residues. Germline V gives CDR1 GTSNPN, CDR2 SVGIG (reference sequence). Trimming shortened V by 1 base and J by 2 bases, and 6 bases separated the two germline ends. The CDR3 is CAWSAQRNQPQHF. In DNA, the CDR3 is TGTGCCTGGAGTGCACAGCGCAATCAGCCCCAGCATTTT.

The chain couples TRBV18 to TRBJ2-1; 9 bases are shared with TRBD1. Per germline, CDR1 KGHSH and CDR2 LQKENI. V shed 5 bases, J shed 3 bases, and the junction held 5 bases outside the gene matches. There are 15 residues in the CDR3. The CDR3 DNA sequence: TGTGCCAGCTCAATCCGGACAGGGGACTACAATGAGCAGTTCTTC. It codes for CASSIRTGDYNEQFF.

V usage is TRBV5-4 and J usage is TRBJ2-3, with D perhaps TRBD1 (6 bases). Trimming cost V 5 bases and J 0 bases, with 16 bases left between them. The germline V gene encodes CDR1 SGHNT and CDR2 YYREEE (reference sequence). The CDR3 extends over 16 amino acids. The CDR3 DNA follows: TGTGCCAGCAGGGTGGGGGCAAGGGATAGCACAGATACGCAGTATTTT. Protein product: CASRVGARDSTDTQYF.

This clone was counted once. The J gene is TRBJ1-1, the V gene TRBV21-1; the table gives TRBD1 as D, unverified against the DNA. TRBV21-1 is given as a pseudogene. The CDR3 length is 17 residues. The CDR3 loop is CASSSYPGQGIPTEAFF. The CDR3 bases are TGTGCCAGCAGCAGTTATCCGGGACAGGGGATCCCCACTGAAGCTTTCTTT.

The chain uses TRBV2 and TRBJ2-1, with TRBD1 matching over 9 bases. CDR3 size: 15 residues. Germline lookup yields CDR1 SNHLY and CDR2 FYNNEI. V lost 8 bases, J lost 2 bases, and 7 bases stayed unmatched. The CDR3 reads CASDPQGATYNEQFF. CDR3 sequence (DNA): TGTGCCAGCGACCCACAGGGGGCTACCTACAATGAGCAGTTCTTC.

The rearrangement links TRBV9 to TRBJ1-5, with D perhaps TRBD1 (5 bases). The CDR3 covers 15 residues. V shed 4 bases and J shed 5 bases, with 16 bases lying between them. The germline CDR1 and CDR2 sequences are SGDLS and YYNGEE. DNA of the CDR3: TGTGCCAGCAGCCCCGGGGGGAGTCAGGATCAGCCCCAGCATTTT. Translated, it gives CASSPGGSQDQPQHF. Looking up the rest from reference TRBV9 and TRBJ1-5 gives the full variable domain: DSGVTQTPKHLITATGQRVTLRCSPRSGDLSVYWYQQSLDQGLQFLIQYYNGEERAKGNILERFSAQQFPDLHSELNLSSLELGDSALYFCASSPGGSQDQPQHFGDGTRLSIL.

The gene calls are TRBV9 and TRBJ1-2; 8 positions match TRBD1. Germline-derived CDR1 and CDR2 are SGDLS and YYNGEE. Trimming took 5 bases from V and 8 from J; bases not matched to a gene: 26. The CDR3 has 19 residues. The CDR3 DNA sequence: TGTGCCAGCAGTATAACTACTATGACCGGGTACAGGGGGTATTCCGGCTACACCTTC. Translating it yields CASSITTMTGYRGYSGYTF. The full variable domain, in which reference TRBV9 and TRBJ1-2 provide the parts outside the CDR3, is DSGVTQTPKHLITATGQRVTLRCSPRSGDLSVYWYQQSLDQGLQFLIQYYNGEERAKGNILERFSAQQFPDLHSELNLSSLELGDSALYFCASSITTMTGYRGYSGYTFGSGTRLTVV.

Of note for this clone: A read error may produce the germline difference seen at one junction end. The chain combines TRBV19 with TRBJ1-5; 9 bases are shared with TRBD1. The CDR3 runs 15 residues. CDR1 and CDR2 (germline): LNHDA, SQIVND (reference sequence). The CDR3 DNA follows: TGTGCCAGTACTATAGGGTACAGGGGGCTTCAGCCCCAGCATTTT. Residues: CASTIGYRGLQPQHF.

The chain uses TRBV10-3 and TRBJ2-5; perhaps TRBD2 as D (6 bases). V gave up 7 bases and J gave up 1 base, with 16 bases separating them. CDR1 and CDR2 from the germline V gene are ENHRY and SYGVKD. The CDR3 totals 15 residues. The chain's CDR3 is CAITPGEQSQETQYF. The CDR3 nucleotides are TGTGCCATCACCCCGGGGGAGCAGTCCCAAGAGACCCAGTACTTC.

The gene calls are TRBV11-2 and TRBJ2-7; D perhaps matches TRBD1 (6 bases). The V and J ends lost 4 bases and 1 base respectively, with 11 bases between them. The CDR3 is 14 amino acids. The germline CDR1 and CDR2 sequences are SGHAT and FQNNGV. The CDR3 loop reads CASSSQQGSYEQYF. The CDR3 DNA follows: TGTGCCAGCAGCTCCCAACAGGGTTCCTACGAGCAGTACTTC.

About this clone itself: This specimen includes other DNA sequences encoding the same CDR3. The chain uses TRBV6-5 and TRBJ1-1, with TRBD1 matching 9 bases. V lost 0 bases, J lost 5 bases, and 4 bases stayed unmatched. CDR1 is MNHEY and CDR2 is SVGAGI in the germline V gene. The CDR3 spans 15 residues. The CDR3 nucleotides read TGTGCCAGCAGTTACTCGCCGGGACAGGGAACTGAAGCTTTCTTT. Amino acid sequence: CASSYSPGQGTEAFF.

The chain recombines TRBV5-8 with TRBJ2-3, with 8 bases fitting TRBD1. This CDR3 region has 15 residues. Unmatched junction bases numbered 9, after V lost 3 bases and J lost 6 bases. Germline V CDR1 and CDR2: SGHTS, YDEGEE. The CDR3 DNA follows: TGTGCCAGCAGCTATGCACAGGGGGTAGTGGATACGCAGTATTTT. Amino acids: CASSYAQGVVDTQYF.

The chain carries TRBV9 and TRBJ2-2; D is uncertain. Trimming left V 4 bases short and J 8 bases short, with 9 bases between. The CDR3 length is 12 residues. The germline gives CDR1 SGDLS, CDR2 YYNGEE. Here the CDR3 reads CASSTIRGELFF. The CDR3 DNA sequence: TGTGCCAGCAGCACCATTCGGGGGGAGCTGTTTTTT.

The rearrangement joins TRBV11-2 to TRBJ2-7, with 7 bases aligning to TRBD2. This CDR3 has 14 residues. The V gene's germline CDR1 is SGHAT and CDR2 FQNNGV. V was clipped by 5 bases and J by 1 base; unmatched bases: 5. The CDR3 protein is CASSLASGSYEQYF. The DNA of the CDR3 is TGTGCCAGCAGCCTTGCTAGCGGTTCCTACGAGCAGTACTTC.

The chain uses TRBV4-1 and TRBJ2-5; 7 positions agree with TRBD1. V lost 1 base and J lost 5; bases outside the gene matches: 1. The CDR3 has 13 amino acids. Germline lookup yields CDR1 MGHRA and CDR2 YSYEKL. CDR3: CASSQVTGETQYF. The CDR3 coding sequence is TGCGCCAGCAGCCAAGTGACAGGGGAGACCCAGTACTTC.